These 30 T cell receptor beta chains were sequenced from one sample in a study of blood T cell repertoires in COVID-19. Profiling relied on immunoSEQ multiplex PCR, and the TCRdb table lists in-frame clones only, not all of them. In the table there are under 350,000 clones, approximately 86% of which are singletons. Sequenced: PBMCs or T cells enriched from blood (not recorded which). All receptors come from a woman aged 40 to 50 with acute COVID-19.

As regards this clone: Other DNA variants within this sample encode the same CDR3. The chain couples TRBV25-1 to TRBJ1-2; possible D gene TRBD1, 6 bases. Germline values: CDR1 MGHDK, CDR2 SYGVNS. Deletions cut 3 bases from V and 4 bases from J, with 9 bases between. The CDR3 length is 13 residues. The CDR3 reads CASSDGGPYGYTF. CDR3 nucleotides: TGTGCCAGCAGTGACGGGGGGCCCTATGGCTACACCTTC.

CDR3 in amino acids: CASSLTGRPAYTSTDTQYF. In nucleotides, the CDR3 is TGTGCCAGCAGCTTAACCGGCAGGCCGGCCTATACTAGCACAGATACGCAGTATTTT. The V gene is TRBV7-2, the J gene TRBJ2-3; the D is unclear. The CDR3 runs to 19 residues. Germline V CDR1 and CDR2: SGHTA, FQGNSA. V shed 2 bases and J shed 0 bases, with 21 bases lying between them.

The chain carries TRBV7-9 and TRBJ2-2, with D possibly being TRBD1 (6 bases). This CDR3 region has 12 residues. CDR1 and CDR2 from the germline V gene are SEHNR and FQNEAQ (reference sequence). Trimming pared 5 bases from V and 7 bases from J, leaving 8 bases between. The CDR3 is CASSQDSGELFF. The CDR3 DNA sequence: TGTGCCAGCAGCCAGGACAGCGGGGAGCTGTTTTTT.

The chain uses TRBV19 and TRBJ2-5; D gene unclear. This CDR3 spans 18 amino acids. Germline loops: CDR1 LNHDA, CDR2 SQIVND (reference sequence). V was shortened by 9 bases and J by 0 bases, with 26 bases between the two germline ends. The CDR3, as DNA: TGTGCCAGCCCAAAGTGGCCGGGTCGTAAAAGGTACCAAGAGACCCAGTACTTC. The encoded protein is CASPKWPGRKRYQETQYF.

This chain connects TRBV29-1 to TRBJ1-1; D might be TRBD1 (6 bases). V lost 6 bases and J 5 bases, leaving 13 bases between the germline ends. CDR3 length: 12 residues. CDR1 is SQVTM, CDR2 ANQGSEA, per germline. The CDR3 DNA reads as TGCAGCGTACGGGGGGCAAGGACTGAAGCTTTCTTT. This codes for CSVRGARTEAFF.

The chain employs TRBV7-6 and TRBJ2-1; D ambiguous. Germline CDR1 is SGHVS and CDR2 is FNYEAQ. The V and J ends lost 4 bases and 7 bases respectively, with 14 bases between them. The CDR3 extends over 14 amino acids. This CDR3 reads CASSSTSDLNEQFF. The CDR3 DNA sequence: TGTGCCAGCAGCTCGACTTCCGACTTGAATGAGCAGTTCTTC.

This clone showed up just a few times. In DNA, the CDR3 is TGTGCCATCACTAAAGACCCGGGACTAGCGGGAGGGGTGCAGTTCTTC. Translation gives CAITKDPGLAGGVQFF. The J gene is TRBJ2-1, the V gene TRBV10-3, with TRBD2 matching 16 bases. The CDR3 spans 16 residues. CDR1 and CDR2 from the germline V gene are ENHRY and SYGVKD. V dropped 7 bases and J dropped 12; count of bases not matched to a gene: 12.

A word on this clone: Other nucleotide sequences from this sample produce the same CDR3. For the CDR3, the DNA is TGTGCCAGCAGTAGAGACACTGAAGCTTTCTTT. Translated: CASSRDTEAFF. This chain links TRBV6-5 with TRBJ1-1; D gene ambiguous. The V end was cut by 5 bases, the J end by 3 bases, with 4 bases between. This CDR3 is built from 11 residues. The germline CDR1 and CDR2 sequences are MNHEY and SVGAGI.

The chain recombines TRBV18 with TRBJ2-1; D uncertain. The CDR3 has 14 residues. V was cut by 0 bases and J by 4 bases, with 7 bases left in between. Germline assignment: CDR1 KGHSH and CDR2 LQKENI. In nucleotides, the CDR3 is TGTGCCAGCTCACCACCGTCCAGGTACAATGAGCAGTTCTTC. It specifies CASSPPSRYNEQFF.

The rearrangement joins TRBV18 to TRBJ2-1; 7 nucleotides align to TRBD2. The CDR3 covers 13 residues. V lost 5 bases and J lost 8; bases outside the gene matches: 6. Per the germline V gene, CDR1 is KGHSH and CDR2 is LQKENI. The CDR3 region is CASSTGGSYEQFF. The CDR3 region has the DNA TGTGCCAGCTCAACGGGGGGTTCTTATGAGCAGTTCTTC.

The CDR3 loop is CASSYLRDIDGYTF. In nucleotides, the CDR3 is TGTGCCAGCAGTTACCTTCGGGACATAGATGGCTACACCTTC. The chain carries TRBV6-5 and TRBJ1-2; D might be TRBD1 (6 bases). This CDR3 comprises 14 residues. V was shortened by 2 bases and J by 6 bases, with 13 bases between the two germline ends. Germline assignment: CDR1 MNHEY and CDR2 SVGAGI.

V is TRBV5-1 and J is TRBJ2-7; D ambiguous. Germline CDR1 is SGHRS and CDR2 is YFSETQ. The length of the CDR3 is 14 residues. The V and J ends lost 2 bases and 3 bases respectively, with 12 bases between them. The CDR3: CASSLQSTLYEQYF. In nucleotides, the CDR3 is TGCGCCAGCAGCTTACAGAGTACCCTCTACGAGCAGTACTTC.

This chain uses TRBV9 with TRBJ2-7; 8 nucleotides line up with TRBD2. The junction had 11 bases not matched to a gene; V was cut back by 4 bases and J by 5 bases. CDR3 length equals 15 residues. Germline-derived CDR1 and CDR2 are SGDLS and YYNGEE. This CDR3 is CASSRRGAGGDEQYF. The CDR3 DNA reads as TGTGCCAGCAGCCGGAGAGGGGCCGGGGGGGACGAGCAGTACTTC.

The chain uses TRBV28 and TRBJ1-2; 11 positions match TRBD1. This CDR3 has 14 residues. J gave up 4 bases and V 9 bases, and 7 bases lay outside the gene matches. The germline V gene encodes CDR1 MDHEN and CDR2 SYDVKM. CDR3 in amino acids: CASRTGGEFYGYTF. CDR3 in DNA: TGTGCCAGTAGGACAGGGGGCGAGTTCTATGGCTACACCTTC.

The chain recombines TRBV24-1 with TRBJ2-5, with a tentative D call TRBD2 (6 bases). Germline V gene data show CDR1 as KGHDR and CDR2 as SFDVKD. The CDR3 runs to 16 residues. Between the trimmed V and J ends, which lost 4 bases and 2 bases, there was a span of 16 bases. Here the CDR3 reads CATSEGRGITQETQYF. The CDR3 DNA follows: TGTGCCACCAGTGAGGGTCGGGGGATAACTCAAGAGACCCAGTACTTC.

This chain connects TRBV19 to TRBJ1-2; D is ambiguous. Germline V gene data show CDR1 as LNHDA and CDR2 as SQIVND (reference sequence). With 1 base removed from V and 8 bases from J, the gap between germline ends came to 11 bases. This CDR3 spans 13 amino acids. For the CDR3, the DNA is TGTGCCAGTAGTATAGGTGCGGTGGCCGGCTACACCTTC. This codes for CASSIGAVAGYTF. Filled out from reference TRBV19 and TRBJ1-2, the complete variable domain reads DGGITQSPKYLFRKEGQNVTLSCEQNLNHDAMYWYRQDPGQGLRLIYYSQIVNDFQKGDIAEGYSVSREKKESFPLTVTSAQKNPTAFYLCASSIGAVAGYTFGSGTRLTVV.

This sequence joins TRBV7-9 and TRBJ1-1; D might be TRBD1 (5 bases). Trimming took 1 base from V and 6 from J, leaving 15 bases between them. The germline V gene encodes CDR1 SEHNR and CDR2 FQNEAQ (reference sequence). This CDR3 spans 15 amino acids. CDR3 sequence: CASSLDAGGMAEAFF. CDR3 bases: TGTGCCAGCAGCTTAGATGCCGGGGGAATGGCTGAAGCTTTCTTT.

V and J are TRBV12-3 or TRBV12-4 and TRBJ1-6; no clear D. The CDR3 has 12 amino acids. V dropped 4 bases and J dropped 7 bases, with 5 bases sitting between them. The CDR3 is CASSSPNSPLHF. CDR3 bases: TGTGCCAGCAGTTCCCCGAATTCACCCCTCCACTTT.

CDR3 region: CASSPRTGITEAFF. CDR3 coding DNA: TGTGCCAGCAGCCCCCGGACAGGGATCACTGAAGCTTTCTTT. This sequence joins TRBV5-8 and TRBJ1-1, with 8 positions matching TRBD1. Germline V lookup: CDR1 SGHTS, CDR2 YDEGEE. The ends lost 4 bases at V and 4 bases at J; junction bases unmatched: 6. This CDR3 has 14 residues.

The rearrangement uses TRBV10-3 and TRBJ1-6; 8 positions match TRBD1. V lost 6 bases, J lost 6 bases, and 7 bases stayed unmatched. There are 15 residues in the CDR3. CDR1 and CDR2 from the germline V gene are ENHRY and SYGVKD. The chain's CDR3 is CAIRPEDRGNSPLHF. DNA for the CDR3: TGTGCCATCAGGCCGGAAGACAGGGGTAATTCACCCCTCCACTTT.

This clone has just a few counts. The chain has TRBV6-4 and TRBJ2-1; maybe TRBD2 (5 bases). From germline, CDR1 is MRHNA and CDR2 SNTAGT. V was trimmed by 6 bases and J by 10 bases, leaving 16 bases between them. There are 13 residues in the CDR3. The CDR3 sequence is CASRPHGVSEQFF. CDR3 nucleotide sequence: TGTGCCAGCAGACCGCACGGGGTCAGCGAGCAGTTCTTC.

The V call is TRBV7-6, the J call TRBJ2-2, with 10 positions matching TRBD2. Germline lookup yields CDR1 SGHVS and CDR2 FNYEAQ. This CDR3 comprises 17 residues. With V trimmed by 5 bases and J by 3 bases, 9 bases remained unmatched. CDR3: CASSPRASGSYTGELFF. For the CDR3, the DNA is TGTGCCAGCAGCCCCCGGGCTAGCGGGAGTTACACCGGGGAGCTGTTTTTT.

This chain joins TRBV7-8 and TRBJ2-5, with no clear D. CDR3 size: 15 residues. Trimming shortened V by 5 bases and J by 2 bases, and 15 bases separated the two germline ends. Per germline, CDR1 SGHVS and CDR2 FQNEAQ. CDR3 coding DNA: TGTGCCAGCAGCCGGACCCGGGTGGATCAAGAGACCCAGTACTTC. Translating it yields CASSRTRVDQETQYF.

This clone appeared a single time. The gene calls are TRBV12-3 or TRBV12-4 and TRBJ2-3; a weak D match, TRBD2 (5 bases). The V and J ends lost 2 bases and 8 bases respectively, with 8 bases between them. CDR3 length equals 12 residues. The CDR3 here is CASSLSSGTQYF. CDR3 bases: TGTGCCAGCAGTTTAAGCAGCGGTACGCAGTATTTT.

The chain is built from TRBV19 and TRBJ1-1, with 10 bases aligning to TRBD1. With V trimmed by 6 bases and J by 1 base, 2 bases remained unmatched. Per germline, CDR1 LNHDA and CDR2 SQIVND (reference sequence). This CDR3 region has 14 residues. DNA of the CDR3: TGTGCCAGTAGCAGGGACAGGGGGAACACTGAAGCTTTCTTT. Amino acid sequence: CASSRDRGNTEAFF.

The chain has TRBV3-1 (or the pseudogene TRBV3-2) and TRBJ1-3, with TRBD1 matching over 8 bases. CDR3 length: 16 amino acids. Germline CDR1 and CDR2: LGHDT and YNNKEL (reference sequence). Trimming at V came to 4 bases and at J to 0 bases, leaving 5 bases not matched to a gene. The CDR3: CASSPWDRNSGNTIYF. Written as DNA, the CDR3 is TGTGCCAGCAGCCCTTGGGACAGGAACTCTGGAAACACCATATATTTT.

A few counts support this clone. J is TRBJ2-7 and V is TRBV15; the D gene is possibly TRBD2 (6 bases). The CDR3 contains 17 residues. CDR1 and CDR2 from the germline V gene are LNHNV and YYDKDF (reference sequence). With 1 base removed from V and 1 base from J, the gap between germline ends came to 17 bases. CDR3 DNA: TGTGCCACCAGCAGAGGGGAGTCCGGGGGTGGTTCCTACGAGCAGTACTTC. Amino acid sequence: CATSRGESGGGSYEQYF.

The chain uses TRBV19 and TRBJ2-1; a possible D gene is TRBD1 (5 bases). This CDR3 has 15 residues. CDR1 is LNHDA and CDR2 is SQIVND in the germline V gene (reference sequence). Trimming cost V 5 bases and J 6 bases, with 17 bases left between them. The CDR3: CASSLTGDFFNEQFF. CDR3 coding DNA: TGTGCCAGTAGTCTAACAGGAGACTTTTTCAATGAGCAGTTCTTC. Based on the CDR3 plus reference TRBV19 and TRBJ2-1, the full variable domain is DGGITQSPKYLFRKEGQNVTLSCEQNLNHDAMYWYRQDPGQGLRLIYYSQIVNDFQKGDIAEGYSVSREKKESFPLTVTSAQKNPTAFYLCASSLTGDFFNEQFFGPGTRLTVL.

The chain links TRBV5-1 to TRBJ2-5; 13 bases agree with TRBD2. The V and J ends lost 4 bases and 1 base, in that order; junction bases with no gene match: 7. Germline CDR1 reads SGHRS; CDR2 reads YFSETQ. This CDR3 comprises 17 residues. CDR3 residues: CASSTGLAGDLQETQYF. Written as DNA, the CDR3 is TGCGCCAGCAGCACCGGACTAGCGGGAGACCTCCAAGAGACCCAGTACTTC.

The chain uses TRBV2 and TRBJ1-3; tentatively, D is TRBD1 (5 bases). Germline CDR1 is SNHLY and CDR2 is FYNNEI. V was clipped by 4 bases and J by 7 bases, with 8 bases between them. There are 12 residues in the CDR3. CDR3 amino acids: CASSGQGNTIYF. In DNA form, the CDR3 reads TGTGCCAGCAGTGGGCAGGGCAACACCATATATTTT.